This T cell receptor (beta chain) was sequenced in a study of cytomegalovirus exposure and HLA in healthy donors (TCRdb year 2017). About the investigation overall: In an earlier analysis of 550 to 750 of the donors, less than 350 Gb of sequence data and 117 million unique TCR beta sequences from some 170 million T cells were reported. Roughly 290 gigabases of sequencing data and around 80 million unique TCR sequences made up an early release that covered several hundred HLA-typed donors. Among the roughly 400 genotyped donors, roughly 80% belonged to the genetic ancestry cluster associated with self-reported Caucasian donors. The aim of the study was to test whether cataloging public T cell receptors could identify signatures of past pathogen exposure. Using immunosequencing, the study profiled T cell repertoires from about 620 subjects and related those repertoires to cytomegalovirus serostatus. In addition to the first cohort of roughly 700 subjects, a separate validation cohort of 120 different subjects was used. The study combined high-throughput TCR immunosequencing, statistical association of individual TCRs with disease status, and machine learning to predict cytomegalovirus infection status. To study patterns of TCR occurrence, a later analysis re-analyzed previously published TCR beta repertoires from 500 to 850 donors and added high-resolution HLA genotyping. In the later analysis, no new phenotypic data were used to find candidate immune exposures; instead, reliance was placed on TCR beta sequences and their occurrence across donors. To decide whether each TCR beta V gene segment behaved as functional or pseudogenic, an earlier analysis of several hundred of the donors relied on high-throughput TCR beta sequencing. Alongside the repertoire data, information on donor age, sex, ethnicity and CMV serostatus was compiled. Genome-wide SNP genotypes for about 60% of the roughly 700 donors were used in a later genetic analysis, which treated that subset as a discovery cohort. Every repertoire in the discovery cohort had been generated on one and the same sequencing platform. Both class I and class II loci were covered by HLA typing, at four-digit resolution. Typing coverage differed by locus: A, B, C, DRB1 and DQB1 were typed in about 629-640 donors, DQA1 in about 550, DPA1 in 600 to 610, and DPB1 in 472. Roughly five DR-DQ haplotypes were handled as single units for association and clustering because linkage in the cohort was strong. Across around 400 genotyped donors of the cohort, an average of roughly 200,000 unique TCR beta nucleotide sequences per donor were sequenced, and approximately 19% of those sequences were non-productive. The study at large found these results: According to a later genetic analysis, donors in an Asian-associated ancestry cluster had fewer N-insertions in productive TCRs than the roughly 700-donor mean. According to the authors, the approach could potentially be generalized to other disease states and immunological phenotypes. A total of roughly 160 TCR beta chains were listed by the study as associated with cytomegalovirus. According to a later analysis, most CMV-associated TCR beta chains appeared to be HLA-restricted, and the HLA associations seemed to be driven largely by CMV exposure. According to a later analysis, parvovirus B19, influenza, CMV and Epstein-Barr virus appeared linked to several top co-occurrence clusters. When HLA alleles, especially DR and DQ, strongly co-occurred, TCR associations were difficult to assign to individual alleles. The sequencing pipeline was judged likely to have produced a cluster of highly shared sequence variants as a technical artifact. Because the 87-base-pair reads could not distinguish some IMGT-functional V segments, including TRBV6-2 and TRBV6-3, those segments were excluded. In an earlier analysis of under 600 of the donors, most TCR beta V segments were observed in productive rearrangements about 90% or about 30% of the time, broadly matching IMGT annotations. Immune exposure information for the cohort was limited to CMV serostatus. While some public TCRs were present in many individuals, most TCR sequences turned up only very rarely across donors. In a later analysis, TCR association rates were found to vary across HLA loci, with the most associated TCRs seen for DRB1 alleles and the fewest for HLA-C alleles. This cohort had only TCR beta chains sequenced, and the lack of alpha or paired-chain data limited which features could be detected. Linkage disequilibrium might explain the correlated functional status among segregating V segments, but an unknown experimental factor could not be ruled out. Compared with equally common non-associated chains, HLA-associated TCR beta chains in a later analysis were more clonally expanded and had lower generation probabilities. Three of the identified cytomegalovirus-associated TCR beta chains were confirmed in vitro to be specific for cytomegalovirus antigens. About 17 rarely observed V segments, including chromosome 9 orphons, were excluded from the earlier analysis of about 500 of the donors because counts were too low. Specific HLA alleles were associated with around 18,000 TCR beta sequences at a false discovery rate of 0.05 in a later analysis. A further reported finding was that TCR beta sequences accurately predicted the HLA-A and HLA-B alleles for most subjects in the first cohort. HLA typing was unavailable for some donors at each locus, so association tests used only the typed subset. The classifier was reported to diagnose cytomegalovirus status with high specificity and sensitivity in both the original and validation cohorts. Roughly uniform sequencing depth across donors was assumed in presence/absence analyses, although this assumption may not hold. In a later genetic analysis, a missense DCLRE1C variant was associated with V-gene and J-gene trimming of TCR beta chains, and the association was replicated in an independent cohort.

Receptors were amplified or captured by the immunoSEQ multiplex PCR assay. For the multiplex PCR, a mixture combining 60 forward primers for TCR Vbeta segments and 13 reverse primers for TCR Jbeta segments was used. The CDR3 region of rearranged TCR beta genes was amplified from genomic DNA by a multiplex PCR assay. Amplified TCR beta libraries were sequenced as 87-base-pair reads on the Illumina HiSeq System. Under the source paper's analysis protocol: In a later analysis, 77 million or so unique TCR beta chains were counted across the roughly 670 repertoires, and roughly 10 million of these chains were shared by at least two donors. Raw reads were error-corrected and collapsed into unique sequences by a nearest-neighbor algorithm in which closely related sequences were merged to remove PCR and sequencing errors. To assign V, D and J gene segments, CDR3 sequences were aligned to IMGT reference sequences. For a sequence to be retained, a match of at least six nucleotides to both a V gene segment and a J gene segment was required. A rearrangement counted as productive if the CDR3 had no stop codons and remained in frame with V and J, and every other rearrangement counted as non-productive. Following IMGT convention, CDR3 was defined as the stretch from the second conserved V-encoded cysteine to the conserved J-encoded phenylalanine. The earlier analysis of 550 to 650 of the donors excluded any sequence lacking an unambiguous match to a single V gene segment. In an earlier analysis of several hundred of the donors, V segments were called functional above 56.7% productive rearrangements and were called segregating when the between-donor standard deviation exceeded 5%. A statistical classification framework was built for diagnosing cytomegalovirus status from the catalog of TCR beta chain sequences. In a later analysis, TCR nucleotide sequences were compared against IMGT/GENE-DB human TR gene sequences so that V and J genes could be assigned. A later analysis assigned CDR3 sequences and most-parsimonious VDJ recombination scenarios with the TCRdist pipeline. In a later analysis, each TCR beta chain was defined by its CDR3 amino acid sequence together with its V-gene family, and reads lacking a unique V-gene family were excluded. To address suspected cross-contamination and a sequencing artifact, a later analysis removed 550 to 750 highly shared, low-generation-probability nucleotide sequences. A later analysis calculated a clonal expansion index for each public chain from normalized within-repertoire ranks of inferred template counts. Generation probabilities in a later analysis came from a VDJ recombination model fitted to out-of-frame rearrangements, and those results were checked against IGoR. Hypergeometric tests were used in a later analysis to score TCR-TCR, TCR-HLA and TCR-CMV co-occurrence, with a repertoire-size bias correction applied to the TCR pairs. In a later analysis, false discovery rates were estimated by permuting HLA or CMV assignments 20 times. A later analysis grouped co-occurring TCRs with DBSCAN, adding TCRdist sequence similarity when clustering within HLA-allele-positive subsets. Repertoires with fewer than 30,000 or more than 120,000 public chains, plus five repertoires with anomalous nucleotide sharing, were excluded from co-occurrence clustering. Here the immuneACCESS table is served through TCRdb, limited to in-frame sequences with V and J called. Missing clones are a known gap in these copies; in checked studies unresolved V genes cover under half, and the rest lacks a known reason. V and J calls and clone size come straight from that table; D and trimming were deduced from the DNA. The sample table contains 120,000 to 150,000 clones; only one count was recorded for roughly 80% of them. The leading ten clones occupy just over 8.5% of the sample.

In total, about 650 healthy bone marrow donors made up the cohort. At the time of sampling, every cohort member was nominally healthy, though immune exposures that went unrecorded were likely present. The donor tested CMV seropositive and was one of the 289 seropositive cohort members. A peripheral blood sample was collected from each donor, and TCR beta sequencing was performed on peripheral blood mononuclear cells. The Qiagen DNeasy Blood Extraction Kit was used to extract genomic DNA from the blood cell samples. This clone was seen once. This clone's antigen is unknown. The input lacks base qualities; no much larger clone sits a single base away. The germline V gene (reference sequence) specifies LNHDA as CDR1 and SQIVND as CDR2. Ends trimmed: V by 9 bases, J by 5 bases; bases unmatched to a gene: 7. Measured from the cysteine to the phenylalanine, the CDR3 is 13 residues long. The retained sequence is limited to the CDR3, 39 bases, with the frame set at the first base.

The source material was PBMCs. This clonotype was sampled from a woman between 45 and 60 years old in good health and CMV-seropositive. This chain joins TRBV19 to TRBJ2-5; TRBD2 lines up with 9 middle nucleotides. The CDR3 in this case is CASRQSGRETQYF. The DNA sequence is TGTGCCAGCCGACAGAGCGGGAGGGAGACCCAGTACTTC.